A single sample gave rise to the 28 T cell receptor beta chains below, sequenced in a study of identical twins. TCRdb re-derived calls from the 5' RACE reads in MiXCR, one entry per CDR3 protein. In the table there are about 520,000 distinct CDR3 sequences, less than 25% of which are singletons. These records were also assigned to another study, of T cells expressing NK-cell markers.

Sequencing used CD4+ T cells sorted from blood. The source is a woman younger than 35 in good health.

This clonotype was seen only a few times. The CDR3 DNA reads TGTGCCAGCAGTTTATGGGGGGCCCCCTACAATGAGCAGTTCTTC. The encoded protein is CASSLWGAPYNEQFF. This chain links TRBV27 with TRBJ2-1; D possibly matches TRBD1 or TRBD2 (6 bases each). The CDR3 is made up of 15 amino acids. The germline V gene encodes CDR1 MNHEY and CDR2 SMNVEV (reference sequence). The V end was cut by 1 base, the J end by 2 bases, with 9 bases between.

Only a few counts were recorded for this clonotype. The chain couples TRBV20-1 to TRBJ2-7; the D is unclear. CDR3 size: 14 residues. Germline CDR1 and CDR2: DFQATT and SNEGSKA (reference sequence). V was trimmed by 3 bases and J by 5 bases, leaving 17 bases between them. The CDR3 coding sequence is TGCAGTGCTAGGGATCTAGTTGGATCTAACGAGCAGTACTTC. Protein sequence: CSARDLVGSNEQYF.

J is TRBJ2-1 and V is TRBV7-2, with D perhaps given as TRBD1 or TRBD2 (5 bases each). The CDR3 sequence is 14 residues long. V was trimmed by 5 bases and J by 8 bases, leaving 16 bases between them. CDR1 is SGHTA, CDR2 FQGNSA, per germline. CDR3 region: CASSLGTGLDEQFF. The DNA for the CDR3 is TGTGCCAGCAGCCTAGGGACGGGCCTCGATGAGCAGTTCTTC.

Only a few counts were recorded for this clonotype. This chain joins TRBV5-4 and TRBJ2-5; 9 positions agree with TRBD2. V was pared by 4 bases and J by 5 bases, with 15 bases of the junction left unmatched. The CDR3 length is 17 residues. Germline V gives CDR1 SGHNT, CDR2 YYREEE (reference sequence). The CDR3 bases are TGTGCCAGCAGCCTCCTGAGGTCGCGGGGGGGCAGGGAGACCCAGTACTTC. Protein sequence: CASSLLRSRGGRETQYF.

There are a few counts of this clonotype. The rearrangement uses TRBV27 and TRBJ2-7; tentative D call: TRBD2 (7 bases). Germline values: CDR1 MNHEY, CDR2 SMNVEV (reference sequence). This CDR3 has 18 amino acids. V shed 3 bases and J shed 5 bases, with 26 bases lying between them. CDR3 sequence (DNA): TGTGCCAGCAGTTTGCGAGGGTATTCGGGGGAGGGGGGCCACGAGCAGTACTTC. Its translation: CASSLRGYSGEGGHEQYF.

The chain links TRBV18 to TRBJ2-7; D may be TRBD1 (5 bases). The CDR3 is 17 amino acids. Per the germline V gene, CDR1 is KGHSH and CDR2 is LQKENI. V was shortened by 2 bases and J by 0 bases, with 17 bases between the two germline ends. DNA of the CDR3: TGTGCCAGCTCACCATATCAGGGTTCCTTTTCCTCCTACGAGCAGTACTTC. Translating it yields CASSPYQGSFSSYEQYF.

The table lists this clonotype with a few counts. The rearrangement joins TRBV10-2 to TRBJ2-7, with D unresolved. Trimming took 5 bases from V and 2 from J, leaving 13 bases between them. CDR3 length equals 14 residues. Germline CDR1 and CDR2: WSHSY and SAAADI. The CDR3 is CASSRDLRTYEQYF. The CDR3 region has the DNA TGCGCCAGCAGTAGGGATCTACGCACCTACGAGCAGTACTTC.

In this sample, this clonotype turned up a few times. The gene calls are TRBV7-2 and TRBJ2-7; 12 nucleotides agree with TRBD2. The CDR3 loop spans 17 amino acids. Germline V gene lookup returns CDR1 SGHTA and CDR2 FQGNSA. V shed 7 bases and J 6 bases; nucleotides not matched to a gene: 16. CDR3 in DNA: TGTGCCAGCACTAGCGGGAGGGCCCTCACTGGGAGTTCCGAGCAGTACTTC. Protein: CASTSGRALTGSSEQYF.

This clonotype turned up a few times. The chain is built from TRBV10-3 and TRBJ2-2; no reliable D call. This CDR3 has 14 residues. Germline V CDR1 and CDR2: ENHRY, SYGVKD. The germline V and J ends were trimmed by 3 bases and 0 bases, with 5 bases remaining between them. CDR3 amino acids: CAISDGPNTGELFF. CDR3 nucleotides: TGTGCCATCAGTGACGGTCCGAACACCGGGGAGCTGTTTTTT.

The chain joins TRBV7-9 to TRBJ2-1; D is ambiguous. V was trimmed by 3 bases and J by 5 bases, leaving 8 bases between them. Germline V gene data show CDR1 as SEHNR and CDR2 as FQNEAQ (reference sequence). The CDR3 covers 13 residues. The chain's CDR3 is CASSFRGHNEQFF. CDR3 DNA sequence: TGTGCCAGCAGCTTCCGCGGCCACAATGAGCAGTTCTTC.

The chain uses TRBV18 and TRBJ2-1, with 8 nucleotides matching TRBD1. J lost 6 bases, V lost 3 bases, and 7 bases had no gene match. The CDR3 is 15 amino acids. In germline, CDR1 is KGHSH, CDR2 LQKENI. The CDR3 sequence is CASSPGTGMGNEQFF. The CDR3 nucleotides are TGTGCCAGCTCACCGGGGACAGGTATGGGCAATGAGCAGTTCTTC.

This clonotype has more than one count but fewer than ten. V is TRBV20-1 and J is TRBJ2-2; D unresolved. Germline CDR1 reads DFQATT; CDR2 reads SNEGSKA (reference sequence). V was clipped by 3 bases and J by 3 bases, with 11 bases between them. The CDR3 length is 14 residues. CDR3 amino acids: CSASFDTYTGELFF. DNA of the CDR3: TGCAGTGCTAGTTTCGACACCTACACCGGGGAGCTGTTTTTT.

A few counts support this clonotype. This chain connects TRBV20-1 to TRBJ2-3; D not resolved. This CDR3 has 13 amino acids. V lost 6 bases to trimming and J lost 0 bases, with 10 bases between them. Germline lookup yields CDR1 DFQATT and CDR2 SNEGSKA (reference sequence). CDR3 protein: CSAQKGSTDTQYF. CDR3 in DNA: TGCAGTGCACAAAAGGGCAGCACAGATACGCAGTATTTT.

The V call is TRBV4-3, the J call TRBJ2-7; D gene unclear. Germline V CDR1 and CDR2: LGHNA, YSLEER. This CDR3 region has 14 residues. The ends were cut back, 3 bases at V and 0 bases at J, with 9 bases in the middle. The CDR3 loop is CASSQGTNSYEQYF. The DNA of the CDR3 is TGCGCCAGCAGCCAGGGCACCAACTCCTACGAGCAGTACTTC.

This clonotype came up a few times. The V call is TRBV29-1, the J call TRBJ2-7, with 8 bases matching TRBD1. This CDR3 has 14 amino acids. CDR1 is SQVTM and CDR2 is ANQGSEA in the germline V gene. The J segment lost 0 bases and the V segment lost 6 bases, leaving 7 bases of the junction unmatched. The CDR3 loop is CSVVPDRVSYEQYF. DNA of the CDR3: TGCAGCGTCGTCCCGGACAGGGTCTCCTACGAGCAGTACTTC.

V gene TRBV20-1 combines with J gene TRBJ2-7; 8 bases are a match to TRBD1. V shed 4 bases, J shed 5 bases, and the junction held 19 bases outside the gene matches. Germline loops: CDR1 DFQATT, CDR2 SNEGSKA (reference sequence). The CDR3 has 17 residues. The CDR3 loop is CSAKSPGGQGARNEQYF. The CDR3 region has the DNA TGCAGTGCTAAAAGCCCCGGCGGGCAGGGGGCAAGAAACGAGCAGTACTTC.

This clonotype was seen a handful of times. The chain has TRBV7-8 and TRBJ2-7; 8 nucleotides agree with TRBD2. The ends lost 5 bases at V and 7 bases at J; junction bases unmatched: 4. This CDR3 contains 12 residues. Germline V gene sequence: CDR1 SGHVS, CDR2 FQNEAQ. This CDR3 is CASSTRGGEQYF. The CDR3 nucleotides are TGTGCCAGCAGCACTCGGGGGGGTGAGCAGTACTTC.

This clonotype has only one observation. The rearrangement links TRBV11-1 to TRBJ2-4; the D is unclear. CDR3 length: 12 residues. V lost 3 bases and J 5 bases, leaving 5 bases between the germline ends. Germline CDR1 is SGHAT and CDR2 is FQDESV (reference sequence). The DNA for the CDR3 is TGTGCCAGCAGCTTCCCCCAAAACATTCAGTACTTC. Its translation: CASSFPQNIQYF.

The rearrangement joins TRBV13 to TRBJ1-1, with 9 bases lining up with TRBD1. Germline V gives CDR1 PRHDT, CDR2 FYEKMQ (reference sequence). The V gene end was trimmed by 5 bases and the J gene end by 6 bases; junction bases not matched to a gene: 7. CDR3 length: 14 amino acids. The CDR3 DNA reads TGTGCCAGCAGCGGGGACAGGGATAGCTCTGAAGCTTTCTTT. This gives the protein CASSGDRDSSEAFF.

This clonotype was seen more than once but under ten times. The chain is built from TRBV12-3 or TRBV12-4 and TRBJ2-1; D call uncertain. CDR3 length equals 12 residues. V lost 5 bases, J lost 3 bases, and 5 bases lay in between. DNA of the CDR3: TGTGCCAGCAGTAAATACTACAATGAGCAGTTCTTC. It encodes CASSKYYNEQFF.

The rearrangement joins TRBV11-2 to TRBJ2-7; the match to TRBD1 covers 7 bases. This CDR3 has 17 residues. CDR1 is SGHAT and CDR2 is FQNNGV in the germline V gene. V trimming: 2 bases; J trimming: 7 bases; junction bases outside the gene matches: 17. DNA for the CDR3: TGTGCCAGCAGCTTACTCCCGGAGGTAAAGGGGGCGAGAGAGCAGTACTTC. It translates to CASSLLPEVKGAREQYF.

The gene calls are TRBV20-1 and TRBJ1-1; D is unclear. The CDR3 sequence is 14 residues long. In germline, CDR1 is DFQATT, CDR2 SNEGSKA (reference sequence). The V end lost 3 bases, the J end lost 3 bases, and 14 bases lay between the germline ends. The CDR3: CSASDRGRHTEAFF. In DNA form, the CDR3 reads TGCAGTGCTAGCGACCGAGGTAGACACACTGAAGCTTTCTTT.

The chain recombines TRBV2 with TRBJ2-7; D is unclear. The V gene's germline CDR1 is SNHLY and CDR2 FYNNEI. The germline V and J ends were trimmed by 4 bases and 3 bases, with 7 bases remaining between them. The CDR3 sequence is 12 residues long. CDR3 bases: TGTGCCAGCAGTGTGACAAGCTACGAGCAGTACTTC. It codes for CASSVTSYEQYF.

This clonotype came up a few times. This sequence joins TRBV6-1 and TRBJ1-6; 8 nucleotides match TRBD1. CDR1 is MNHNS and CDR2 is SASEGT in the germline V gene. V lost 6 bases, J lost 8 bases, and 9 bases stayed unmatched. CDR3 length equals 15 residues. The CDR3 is CASRASGTGDSPLHF. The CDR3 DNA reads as TGTGCCAGCAGGGCGTCCGGGACAGGTGATTCACCCCTCCACTTT.

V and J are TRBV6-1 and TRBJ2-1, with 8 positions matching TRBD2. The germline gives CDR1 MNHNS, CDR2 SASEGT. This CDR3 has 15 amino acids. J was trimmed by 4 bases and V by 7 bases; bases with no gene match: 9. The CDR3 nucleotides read TGTGCCAGCAAGGGCGGGGGGTTCCTTTACAATGAGCAGTTCTTC. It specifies CASKGGGFLYNEQFF.

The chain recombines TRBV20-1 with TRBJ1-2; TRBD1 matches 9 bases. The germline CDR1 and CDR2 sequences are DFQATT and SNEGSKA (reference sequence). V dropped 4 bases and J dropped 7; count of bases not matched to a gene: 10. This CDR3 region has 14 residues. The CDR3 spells CSAIGQGPQRGYTF. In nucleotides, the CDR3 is TGCAGTGCTATTGGACAGGGGCCGCAACGTGGCTACACCTTC.

CDR3 DNA: TGTGCCAGCAGCGCTCAGGGGACCTGGGGTTATGGCTACACCTTC. Its protein is CASSAQGTWGYGYTF. The rearrangement joins TRBV9 to TRBJ1-2; TRBD1 is a possible D gene (6 bases). CDR1 is SGDLS, CDR2 YYNGEE, per germline. V lost 3 bases and J lost 5, with 17 bases in between. CDR3 length: 15 residues.

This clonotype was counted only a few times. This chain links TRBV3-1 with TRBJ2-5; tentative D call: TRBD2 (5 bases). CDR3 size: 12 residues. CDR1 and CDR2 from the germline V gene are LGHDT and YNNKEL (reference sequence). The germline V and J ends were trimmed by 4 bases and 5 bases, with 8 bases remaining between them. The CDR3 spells CASSRERETQYF. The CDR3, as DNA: TGTGCCAGCAGCCGGGAGCGGGAGACCCAGTACTTC.